Listed here are 2 T cell receptor beta chains from one sample, sequenced in a study of regulatory T cells in long-lasting Graves disease. Arm-PCR of CDR3 regions and iRepertoire HTBI primers were used to build TCR beta libraries. MiXCR, run by TCRdb on the multiplex PCR reads, gives a single entry per CDR3 protein. The sample shows about 470,000 distinct CDR3 sequences, under 15% of them seen only once. Stated time point: newly diagnosed GD, antithyroid drugs for less than 3 months. Scientists built the TCR library using RNA that was extracted from PBMCs. These data also featured in a second study, about T cells in Graves' hyperthyroidism and ophthalmopathy.

Sequenced material: peripheral blood mononuclear cells (PBMCs), taken at new diagnosis, from a patient treated with antithyroid drugs. These receptors all come from a woman aged 25 to 39 with Graves disease.

The chain joins TRBV12-3 or TRBV12-4 to TRBJ2-1; TRBD1 might be the D (7 bases). CDR3 length: 17 amino acids. The V and J ends lost 7 bases and 1 base respectively, with 20 bases between them. This CDR3 is CASILHQGGLSYNEQFF. The CDR3 bases are TGTGCCAGCATCCTCCACCAGGGGGGACTTTCCTACAATGAGCAGTTCTTC.

This clonotype came up many times. The rearrangement joins TRBV27 to TRBJ2-2, with D possibly being TRBD1 or TRBD2 (5 bases each). Germline V gives CDR1 MNHEY, CDR2 SMNVEV (reference sequence). Trimming stripped 6 bases from V and 2 bases from J, with 16 bases between. The CDR3 sequence is 16 residues long. The CDR3 region has the DNA TGTGCCAGCAGGGGGACGGGACGGGTAAACACCGGGGAGCTGTTTTTT. Translating gives CASRGTGRVNTGELFF.